The rows below give T cell receptor beta chains drawn from one sample of a study of T-cell reconstitution after alpha-beta-depleted transplantation in children. MiXCR, run by TCRdb on the PCR reads, gives a single entry per CDR3 protein. Of approximately 510,000 distinct CDR3 sequences listed, approximately 20% are singletons. The sequenced sample was PBMCs from the stem cell graft donor, obtained from the stem cell graft. The source is a human donor who donated a stem cell graft to a child with acute lymphoblastic leukemia. Both conserved end residues are part of each CDR3. D genes are given only for firm matches. Rows may omit the clone size; those that give it use once, few, many or a size class.

d_gene: .; j_gene: TRBJ2-7; v_gene: TRBV9; abundance: .; CDR3aa: CASSEGLVSSYEQYF; CDR3nt: TGTGCCAGCAGCGAGGGTTTGGTTAGCTCCTACGAGCAGTACTTC
d_gene: .; j_gene: TRBJ1-2; v_gene: TRBV12-3/TRBV12-4; abundance: .; CDR3aa: CASSFLGQNNYGYTF; CDR3nt: TGTGCCAGCAGTTTCTTAGGACAGAATAACTATGGCTACACCTTC
d_gene: TRBD2; j_gene: TRBJ2-3; v_gene: TRBV3-1; abundance: .; CDR3aa: CASSHVGTSADADTQYF; CDR3nt: TGTGCCAGCAGCCACGTTGGGACTAGCGCTGACGCAGATACGCAGTATTTT
d_gene: .; j_gene: TRBJ1-4; v_gene: TRBV12-3/TRBV12-4; abundance: .; CDR3aa: CASSLRAGEKLFF; CDR3nt: TGTGCCAGCAGTTTAAGGGCGGGGGAAAAACTGTTTTTT
d_gene: TRBD2; j_gene: TRBJ2-3; v_gene: TRBV6-5; abundance: .; CDR3aa: CASSYSTGGPGDTQYF; CDR3nt: TGTGCCAGCAGTTACTCGACGGGAGGGCCCGGAGATACGCAGTATTTT
d_gene: .; j_gene: TRBJ2-2; v_gene: TRBV29-1; abundance: few; CDR3aa: CSVEEGLTGELFF; CDR3nt: TGCAGCGTTGAGGAGGGGTTGACCGGGGAGCTGTTTTTT
d_gene: TRBD2; j_gene: TRBJ2-7; v_gene: TRBV20-1; abundance: few; CDR3aa: CSAAGTSGMYEQYF; CDR3nt: TGCAGTGCCGCCGGGACTAGCGGGATGTACGAGCAGTACTTC
d_gene: .; j_gene: TRBJ2-6; v_gene: TRBV5-1; abundance: .; CDR3aa: CASNTGPSGANVLTF; CDR3nt: TGCGCCAGCAACACAGGGCCCTCTGGGGCCAACGTCCTGACTTTC
d_gene: .; j_gene: TRBJ1-6; v_gene: TRBV27; abundance: few; CDR3aa: CASSLLVWQGNSPLHF; CDR3nt: TGTGCCAGCAGTTTGTTGGTGTGGCAGGGAAATTCACCCCTCCACTTT
d_gene: TRBD1; j_gene: TRBJ2-3; v_gene: TRBV12-3/TRBV12-4; abundance: few; CDR3aa: CASSFPPGTGADTQYF; CDR3nt: TGTGCCAGCAGTTTCCCGCCGGGGACAGGGGCAGATACGCAGTATTTT
d_gene: .; j_gene: TRBJ2-3; v_gene: TRBV7-2; abundance: .; CDR3aa: CASSLDRAGPDTQYF; CDR3nt: TGTGCCAGCAGCTTAGATCGGGCGGGGCCAGATACGCAGTATTTT
d_gene: TRBD1; j_gene: TRBJ2-1; v_gene: TRBV29-1; abundance: few; CDR3aa: CSAPWDRGINEQFF; CDR3nt: TGCAGCGCCCCCTGGGACAGGGGGATCAATGAGCAGTTCTTC
d_gene: TRBD2; j_gene: TRBJ2-1; v_gene: TRBV20-1; abundance: .; CDR3aa: CSAEGAGEFF; CDR3nt: TGCAGTGCAGAAGGGGCGGGGGAGTTCTTC
d_gene: .; j_gene: TRBJ2-7; v_gene: TRBV5-5; abundance: few; CDR3aa: CASSWLDLQSYEQYF; CDR3nt: TGTGCCAGCAGCTGGCTGGACCTTCAGTCCTACGAGCAGTACTTC
d_gene: .; j_gene: TRBJ2-1; v_gene: TRBV11-2; abundance: few; CDR3aa: CASRTVDHREQFF; CDR3nt: TGTGCCAGCAGGACCGTGGATCACCGTGAGCAGTTCTTC
d_gene: TRBD2; j_gene: TRBJ2-3; v_gene: TRBV7-3; abundance: few; CDR3aa: CASSLGLASGTDTQYF; CDR3nt: TGTGCCAGCAGCTTGGGACTAGCAAGTGGCACAGATACGCAGTATTTT
d_gene: .; j_gene: TRBJ2-7; v_gene: TRBV28; abundance: .; CDR3aa: CASSFRGKSSYEQYF; CDR3nt: TGTGCCAGCAGTTTTAGAGGGAAGAGTTCCTACGAGCAGTACTTC
d_gene: .; j_gene: TRBJ2-3; v_gene: TRBV20-1; abundance: few; CDR3aa: CSALIADLNTDTQYF; CDR3nt: TGCAGTGCTTTAATAGCGGACCTGAACACAGATACGCAGTATTTT
d_gene: .; j_gene: TRBJ2-7; v_gene: TRBV3-1; abundance: .; CDR3aa: CASKERRSSYEQYF; CDR3nt: TGTGCCAGCAAAGAGCGGAGGAGCTCCTACGAGCAGTACTTC
d_gene: .; j_gene: TRBJ2-7; v_gene: TRBV7-9; abundance: .; CDR3aa: CASSGPLSSSSYEQYF; CDR3nt: TGTGCCAGCAGCGGGCCACTTTCCTCGAGCTCCTACGAGCAGTACTTC
d_gene: .; j_gene: TRBJ1-3; v_gene: TRBV5-1; abundance: .; CDR3aa: CASSLTVDSGNTIYF; CDR3nt: TGCGCCAGCAGCTTGACGGTAGACTCTGGAAACACCATATATTTT
d_gene: .; j_gene: TRBJ2-3; v_gene: TRBV5-5; abundance: few; CDR3aa: CASKRITGPTSTDTQYF; CDR3nt: TGTGCCAGCAAGAGAATTACAGGACCTACTAGCACAGATACGCAGTATTTT
d_gene: TRBD2; j_gene: TRBJ2-7; v_gene: TRBV4-1; abundance: .; CDR3aa: CASSSIKGAGGRYF; CDR3nt: TGCGCCAGCAGCAGCATAAAGGGAGCGGGAGGTCGGTACTTC
d_gene: .; j_gene: TRBJ2-3; v_gene: TRBV15; abundance: .; CDR3aa: CATSPSLRGAKDTQYF; CDR3nt: TGTGCCACCAGCCCCTCTTTAAGGGGAGCTAAAGATACGCAGTATTTT
d_gene: .; j_gene: TRBJ1-4; v_gene: TRBV7-8; abundance: .; CDR3aa: CASSPGFGPGEKLFF; CDR3nt: TGTGCCAGCAGCCCAGGGTTTGGGCCGGGCGAAAAACTGTTTTTT
d_gene: TRBD1; j_gene: TRBJ2-7; v_gene: TRBV29-1; abundance: .; CDR3aa: CSVTPGQGNEQYF; CDR3nt: TGCAGCGTGACTCCGGGACAGGGTAACGAGCAGTACTTC
d_gene: .; j_gene: TRBJ1-5; v_gene: TRBV18; abundance: .; CDR3aa: CASSPATGGPPQHF; CDR3nt: TGTGCCAGCTCACCGGCTACAGGCGGGCCGCCCCAGCATTTT
d_gene: .; j_gene: TRBJ2-1; v_gene: TRBV3-1; abundance: few; CDR3aa: CASSQTRPNEQFF; CDR3nt: TGTGCCAGCAGCCAAACTCGACCGAATGAGCAGTTCTTC
d_gene: .; j_gene: TRBJ2-7; v_gene: TRBV11-2; abundance: few; CDR3aa: CASRGWSSYEQYF; CDR3nt: TGTGCCAGCAGAGGTTGGAGCTCCTACGAGCAGTACTTC
d_gene: .; j_gene: TRBJ1-5; v_gene: TRBV7-8; abundance: few; CDR3aa: CASSVRRKTYNQPQHF; CDR3nt: TGTGCCAGCAGCGTGCGCCGGAAAACCTACAATCAGCCCCAGCATTTT
d_gene: TRBD2; j_gene: TRBJ2-1; v_gene: TRBV6-5; abundance: few; CDR3aa: CASSLRLAGGNGPEQFF; CDR3nt: TGTGCCAGCAGTCTACGACTAGCGGGAGGCAATGGACCTGAGCAGTTCTTC
d_gene: TRBD2; j_gene: TRBJ2-7; v_gene: TRBV10-3; abundance: .; CDR3aa: CAIGLAVTYEQYF; CDR3nt: TGTGCCATCGGGCTAGCGGTAACCTACGAGCAGTACTTC
d_gene: .; j_gene: TRBJ2-5; v_gene: TRBV9; abundance: .; CDR3aa: CASSSTGRGETQYF; CDR3nt: TGTGCCAGCAGCTCCACGGGGCGCGGAGAGACCCAGTACTTC
d_gene: .; j_gene: TRBJ2-1; v_gene: TRBV29-1; abundance: few; CDR3aa: CSVVLRTYNEQFF; CDR3nt: TGCAGCGTTGTCCTGCGGACCTACAATGAGCAGTTCTTC
d_gene: .; j_gene: TRBJ2-1; v_gene: TRBV5-1; abundance: few; CDR3aa: CASSLRQGGAF; CDR3nt: TGCGCCAGCAGCCTACGACAGGGAGGTGCCTTC
d_gene: TRBD2; j_gene: TRBJ2-1; v_gene: TRBV7-8; abundance: few; CDR3aa: CASSPGLAGWGSYNEQFF; CDR3nt: TGTGCCAGCAGCCCCGGTCTAGCGGGGTGGGGCTCCTACAATGAGCAGTTCTTC
d_gene: .; j_gene: TRBJ1-1; v_gene: TRBV27; abundance: few; CDR3aa: CASSFRRVGTEAFF; CDR3nt: TGTGCCAGCAGTTTCCGGCGCGTGGGCACTGAAGCTTTCTTT